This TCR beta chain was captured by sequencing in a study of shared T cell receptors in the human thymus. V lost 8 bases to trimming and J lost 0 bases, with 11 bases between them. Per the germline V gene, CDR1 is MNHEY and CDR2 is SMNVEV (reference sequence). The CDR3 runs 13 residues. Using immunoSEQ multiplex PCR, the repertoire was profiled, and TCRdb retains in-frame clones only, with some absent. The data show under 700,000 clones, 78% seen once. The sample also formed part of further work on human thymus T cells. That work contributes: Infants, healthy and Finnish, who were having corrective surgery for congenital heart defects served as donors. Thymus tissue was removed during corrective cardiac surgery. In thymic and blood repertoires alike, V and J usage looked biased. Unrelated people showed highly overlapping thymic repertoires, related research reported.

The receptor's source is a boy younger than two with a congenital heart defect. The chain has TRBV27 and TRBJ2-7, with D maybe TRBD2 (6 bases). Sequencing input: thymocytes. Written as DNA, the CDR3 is TGTGCCAGCGGGGGGTCGCTCTCCTACGAGCAGTACTTC. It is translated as CASGGSLSYEQYF.